A selection of T cell receptor beta chains follows, all from one sample in a study of T-cell reconstitution after alpha-beta-depleted transplantation in children. MiXCR, applied by TCRdb to the PCR reads, yields one record per CDR3 protein. In the table there are fewer than 550,000 distinct CDR3 sequences, roughly 10% of which are singletons. The sample consisted of PBMCs, mostly from graft donor cells, taken 180 days after TCRalphabeta/CD19-depleted stem cell transplant. These receptors were taken from a female patient between 2 and 15 years old who had a stem cell transplant for aplastic anemia, so the T cells may come from the graft donor. CDR3s include the opening cysteine and the closing phenylalanine or tryptophan.

J,V,CDR3
TRBJ2-2,TRBV2,CASNEQGRTNTGELFF
TRBJ2-1,TRBV9,CASSVRGREGLNEQFF
TRBJ2-1,TRBV6-5,CASSYETGTISDNEQFF
TRBJ2-7,TRBV18,CASSPRGVGGTYEQYF
TRBJ1-4,TRBV7-9,CASSRDADPAVF
TRBJ2-1,TRBV10-3,CATQRGAGGYNEQFF
TRBJ1-2,TRBV28,CASRQPLLYGYTF
TRBJ2-1,TRBV30,CAWSAGRGYGEQFF
TRBJ1-6,TRBV6-5,CASSYKGDRGTPLHF
TRBJ2-1,TRBV12-3/TRBV12-4,CASSFRDRGGEQFF
TRBJ1-2,TRBV20-1,CSARHPPDREHGYTF
TRBJ1-2,TRBV5-1,CASSRGQSNYGYTF
TRBJ1-5,TRBV25-1,CASSLTGPGQPQHF
TRBJ2-3,TRBV10-3,CAISESRRSPGRRGTDTQYF
TRBJ2-7,TRBV9,CASSVDGGTPYEQYF